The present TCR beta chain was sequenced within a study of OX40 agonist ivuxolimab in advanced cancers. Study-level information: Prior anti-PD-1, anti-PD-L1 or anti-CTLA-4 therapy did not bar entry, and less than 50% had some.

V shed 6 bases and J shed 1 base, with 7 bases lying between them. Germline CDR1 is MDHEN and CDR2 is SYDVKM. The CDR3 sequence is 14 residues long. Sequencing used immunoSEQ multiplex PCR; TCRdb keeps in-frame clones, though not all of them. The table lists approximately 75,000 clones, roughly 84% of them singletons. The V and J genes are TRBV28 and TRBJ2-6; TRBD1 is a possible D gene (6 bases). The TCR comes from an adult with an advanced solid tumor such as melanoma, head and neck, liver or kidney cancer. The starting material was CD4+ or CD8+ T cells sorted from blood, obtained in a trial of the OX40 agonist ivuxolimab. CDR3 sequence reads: CASSQGSGANVLTF. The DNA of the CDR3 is TGTGCCAGCAGCCAGGGGTCTGGGGCCAACGTCCTGACTTTC.